The 20 T cell receptor beta chains below come from one sample, sequenced in a study of blood T cell repertoires in COVID-19. Data came from immunoSEQ multiplex PCR; TCRdb stores just in-frame clones and leaves some out. The profile shows about 120,000 clones, approximately 90% of them singletons. The sample consisted of peripheral blood. The receptors here all came from a woman older than 75 with acute or convalescent COVID-19.

The chain joins TRBV3-1 (or the pseudogene TRBV3-2) to TRBJ1-3; weak D call: TRBD1 (5 bases). Trimming stripped 5 bases from V and 2 bases from J, with 13 bases between. The V gene's germline CDR1 is LGHDT and CDR2 YNNKEL (reference sequence). The CDR3 has 15 residues. The CDR3 is CASSNTGVAGNTIYF. The CDR3 DNA reads TGTGCCAGCAGCAACACAGGAGTAGCTGGAAACACCATATATTTT.

The J gene is TRBJ2-1, the V gene TRBV3-1 (or the pseudogene TRBV3-2), with a weak D call TRBD2 (6 bases). Germline CDR1 and CDR2: LGHDT and YNNKEL (reference sequence). V shed 10 bases and J shed 1 base, with 17 bases lying between them. The CDR3 is 15 residues long. The CDR3 sequence: CATSGARGSYNEQFF. The CDR3 bases are TGTGCCACCTCTGGGGCACGGGGGTCCTACAATGAGCAGTTCTTC.

This clone was recorded a few times. V is TRBV3-1 (or the pseudogene TRBV3-2) and J is TRBJ1-4, with D uncertain. The CDR3 has 12 residues. Trimming removed 5 bases from V and 8 bases from J, with 9 bases in between. Germline-derived CDR1 and CDR2 are LGHDT and YNNKEL (reference sequence). The CDR3 coding sequence is TGTGCCAGCAGCGCGACCGGGGAAAAACTGTTTTTT. It translates to CASSATGEKLFF.

The chain carries TRBV18 and TRBJ1-2; unclear D gene. The CDR3 consists of 13 residues. The V end lost 2 bases, the J end lost 0 bases, and 4 bases lay between the germline ends. CDR1 and CDR2 from the germline V gene are KGHSH and LQKENI. The CDR3 sequence: CASSPSTNYGYTF. The DNA of the CDR3 is TGTGCCAGCTCACCAAGCACTAACTATGGCTACACCTTC. The entire variable domain, with the rest obtained from reference TRBV18 and TRBJ1-2, is as follows: NAGVMQNPRHLVRRRGQEARLRCSPMKGHSHVYWYRQLPEEGLKFMVYLQKENIIDESGMPKERFSAEFPKEGPSILRIQQVVRGDSAAYFCASSPSTNYGYTFGSGTRLTVV.

The sample holds one count of this clone. The V call is TRBV4-1, the J call TRBJ2-3, with TRBD2 identical over 13 bases. V shed 4 bases and J 4 bases; nucleotides not matched to a gene: 2. The germline V gene encodes CDR1 MGHRA and CDR2 YSYEKL. The CDR3 covers 15 residues. The CDR3 sequence: CASSRLAGGSDTQYF. Here the CDR3 DNA reads TGCGCCAGCAGCCGACTAGCGGGGGGTTCAGATACGCAGTATTTT.

The sample holds a few counts of this clone. V is TRBV28 and J is TRBJ1-5; possibly TRBD1 for D (6 bases). This CDR3 comprises 14 residues. V was shortened by 5 bases and J by 5 bases, with 13 bases between the two germline ends. The germline gives CDR1 MDHEN, CDR2 SYDVKM. The CDR3 DNA sequence: TGTGCCAGCAGTCTGACAGGTCAGCATCAGCCCCAGCATTTT. This translates into CASSLTGQHQPQHF.

Here the CDR3 DNA reads TGTGCCAGCAGCACGGGGGGGCGAGAGCAGTACTTC. The encoded protein is CASSTGGREQYF. This chain connects TRBV7-2 to TRBJ2-7, with TRBD2 identical over 8 bases. Germline-derived CDR1 and CDR2 are SGHTA and FQGNSA. The V segment lost 5 bases and the J segment 7 bases; nucleotides outside the gene matches: 4. The CDR3 covers 12 residues.

This rearrangement joins TRBV2 to TRBJ1-3; weak D call: TRBD1 (6 bases). CDR1 is SNHLY and CDR2 is FYNNEI in the germline V gene. CDR3 length: 18 residues. V lost 4 bases, J lost 3 bases, and 22 bases lay in between. The CDR3 loop reads CASSGQSIYRVSGNTIYF. CDR3 sequence (DNA): TGTGCCAGCAGTGGGCAGAGCATCTACAGGGTCAGTGGAAACACCATATATTTT.

The V and J genes are TRBV2 and TRBJ1-1; the match to TRBD1 covers 8 bases. J was trimmed by 6 bases and V by 9 bases; bases with no gene match: 6. The CDR3 length is 12 residues. Germline V gives CDR1 SNHLY, CDR2 FYNNEI. CDR3 bases: TGTGCCAGTGACAGGGGAACGTCTGAAGCTTTCTTT. It is translated as CASDRGTSEAFF.

A word on this clone: Other nucleotide sequences from this sample produce the same CDR3. V gene TRBV18 combines with J gene TRBJ2-1; 12 bases match TRBD1. CDR1 and CDR2 (germline): KGHSH, LQKENI. CDR3 length: 15 amino acids. Germline trimming cut 3 bases from V and 7 bases from J; bases unmatched to any gene: 4. The CDR3 reads CASSPGQGAGNEQFF. As DNA, the CDR3 is TGTGCCAGCTCACCGGGACAGGGGGCTGGGAATGAGCAGTTCTTC.

V and J are TRBV18 and TRBJ1-1, with a weak D call TRBD1 (5 bases). The germline V and J ends were trimmed by 4 bases and 1 base, with 10 bases remaining between them. The germline V gene encodes CDR1 KGHSH and CDR2 LQKENI. This CDR3 spans 14 amino acids. The chain's CDR3 is CASSQGRGNTEAFF. The CDR3 nucleotides are TGTGCCAGCTCACAAGGGAGGGGGAACACTGAAGCTTTCTTT.

V usage is TRBV20-1 and J usage is TRBJ2-1, with 9 nucleotides matching TRBD1. Per germline, CDR1 DFQATT and CDR2 SNEGSKA (reference sequence). The CDR3 runs to 11 residues. The J segment lost 8 bases and the V segment lost 7 bases, leaving 3 bases of the junction unmatched. CDR3 region: CSGGQGYEQFF. DNA of the CDR3: TGCAGTGGGGGACAGGGCTATGAGCAGTTCTTC.

The genes are TRBV19 and TRBJ1-1; no clear D. The length of the CDR3 is 13 residues. V lost 3 bases and J 2 bases, leaving 7 bases between the germline ends. CDR1 and CDR2 (germline): LNHDA, SQIVND (reference sequence). CDR3 region: CASSMLVNTEAFF. The CDR3 nucleotides are TGTGCCAGTAGTATGCTAGTAAACACTGAAGCTTTCTTT.

The CDR3 region is CSVQTGTGGKDTQYF. CDR3 DNA: TGCAGCGTCCAGACCGGGACAGGGGGGAAAGATACGCAGTATTTT. The rearrangement uses TRBV29-1 and TRBJ2-3; 11 bases line up with TRBD1. The CDR3 has 15 residues. Germline V gene data show CDR1 as SQVTM and CDR2 as ANQGSEA. V gave up 6 bases and J gave up 5 bases; unmatched junction bases: 10.

CDR3 sequence: CASSPRSYNEKLFF. As DNA, the CDR3 is TGTGCCAGCAGTCCCCGATCCTATAATGAAAAACTGTTTTTT. The chain has TRBV28 and TRBJ1-4; D unclear. CDR1 is MDHEN, CDR2 SYDVKM, per germline. V gave up 5 bases and J gave up 4 bases, with 11 bases separating them. This CDR3 spans 14 amino acids.

J is TRBJ1-1 and V is TRBV28, with 8 bases identical to TRBD1. CDR1 is MDHEN and CDR2 is SYDVKM in the germline V gene. Unmatched junction bases numbered 4, after V lost 7 bases and J lost 0 bases. The CDR3 runs to 14 residues. The CDR3: CASTPGQVNTEAFF. The CDR3 coding sequence is TGTGCCAGCACTCCGGGACAGGTGAACACTGAAGCTTTCTTT.

V and J are TRBV29-1 and TRBJ1-2; 7 positions match TRBD1. Losses at the gene ends were 2 bases for V and 4 bases for J; bases not matched to a gene: 4. The germline CDR1 and CDR2 sequences are SQVTM and ANQGSEA. The CDR3 sequence is 13 residues long. CDR3 nucleotide sequence: TGCAGCGTTGAATGGGCAGGGGGCTATGGCTACACCTTC. Translated, it gives CSVEWAGGYGYTF.

The chain is built from TRBV12-3 or TRBV12-4 and TRBJ1-4; D unresolved. V was pared by 5 bases and J by 8 bases, with 9 bases between. The CDR3 has 12 amino acids. In DNA form, the CDR3 reads TGTGCCAGCAGTCGGTCCAAAGAAAAACTGTTTTTT. It encodes CASSRSKEKLFF.

This clone was detected a few times. The rearrangement uses TRBV3-1 (or the pseudogene TRBV3-2) and TRBJ2-1, with 10 nucleotides matching TRBD2. With V trimmed by 4 bases and J by 7 bases, 7 bases remained unmatched. The CDR3 spans 15 residues. In germline, CDR1 is LGHDT, CDR2 YNNKEL (reference sequence). CDR3 DNA: TGTGCCAGCAGCCCGCCCAAGACTAGCGGGAATGAGCAGTTCTTC. It yields the protein CASSPPKTSGNEQFF.

The chain carries TRBV5-5 and TRBJ2-2; 8 bases line up with TRBD1. Germline CDR1 SGHKS, CDR2 YYEKEE (reference sequence). V shed 5 bases and J 5 bases; nucleotides not matched to a gene: 5. The CDR3 contains 14 residues. Written as DNA, the CDR3 is TGTGCCAGCAGTGAAACAGGGGGAACCGGGGAGCTGTTTTTT. Translating it yields CASSETGGTGELFF.